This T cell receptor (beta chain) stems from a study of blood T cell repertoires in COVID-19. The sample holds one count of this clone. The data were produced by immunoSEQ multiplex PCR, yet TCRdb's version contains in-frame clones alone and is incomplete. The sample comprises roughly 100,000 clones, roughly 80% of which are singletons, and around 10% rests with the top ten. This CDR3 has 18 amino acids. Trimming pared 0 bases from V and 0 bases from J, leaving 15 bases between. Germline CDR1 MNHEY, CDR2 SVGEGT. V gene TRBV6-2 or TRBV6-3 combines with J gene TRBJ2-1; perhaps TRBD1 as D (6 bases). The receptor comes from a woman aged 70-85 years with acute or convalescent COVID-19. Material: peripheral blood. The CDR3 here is CASSYSSRQASSYNEQFF. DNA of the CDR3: TGTGCCAGCAGTTACTCGTCGAGACAGGCGAGCTCCTACAATGAGCAGTTCTTC.